Listed below are T cell receptor beta chains from one sample, sequenced in a study of response to subunit inactivated influenza vaccine. TCRdb analysed the RT-PCR reads with MiXCR anew, one entry per CDR3 protein. The data hold roughly 540,000 distinct CDR3 sequences, with approximately 22% observed a single time. These sequences were also reported in another study, on T cells expressing NK-cell markers.

The sample was CD4+ T cells sorted from PBMCs, taken 12 days after vaccination. All receptors derive from a man aged 45 to 65 who received an inactivated influenza vaccine. Both conserved end residues are part of each CDR3. The D gene is left open where the match is weak. Clone size, where shown, is once, few, many, or a class for clones that have expanded.

TRBV6-2/TRBV6-3	few	.	TRBJ2-6	CASSKIGRGRGGANVLTF	TGTGCCAGCTCAAAAATTGGGAGGGGGCGCGGTGGGGCCAACGTCCTGACTTTC
TRBV5-5	few	.	TRBJ2-3	CASSLDSPSTDTQYF	TGTGCCAGCAGCTTGGACAGCCCTAGCACAGATACGCAGTATTTT
TRBV6-1	.	TRBD1	TRBJ1-1	CASKQGTNTEAFF	TGTGCCAGCAAACAGGGGACGAACACTGAAGCTTTCTTT
TRBV5-5	few	.	TRBJ2-6	CASSLDLATGANVLTF	TGTGCCAGCAGCTTGGACCTGGCAACTGGGGCCAACGTCCTGACTTTC
TRBV6-5	few	TRBD1	TRBJ2-7	CASSYPRGQGYSSYEQYF	TGTGCCAGCAGTTACCCGAGGGGACAGGGCTACTCCTCCTACGAGCAGTACTTC
TRBV6-2/TRBV6-3	few	TRBD2	TRBJ2-5	CASSPWSGRAVETQYF	TGTGCCAGCAGTCCGTGGAGCGGGAGGGCCGTGGAGACCCAGTACTTC
TRBV28	few	.	TRBJ2-7	CASSPPNLSGACLF	TGTGCCAGCAGTCCCCCCAATCTGTCTGGGGCCTGCCTCTTC
TRBV14	many	.	TRBJ2-1	CASSQRPRLGLDEQFF	TGTGCCAGCAGCCAACGTCCCCGACTAGGGCTGGATGAGCAGTTCTTC
TRBV11-1	few	TRBD2	TRBJ2-3	CASSLAAGTSGSTDTQYF	TGTGCCAGCAGCTTAGCGGCAGGGACTAGCGGGAGCACAGATACGCAGTATTTT
TRBV5-1	.	.	TRBJ1-4	CASSLGGRPDEKLFF	TGCGCCAGCAGCTTGGGGGGAAGGCCCGATGAAAAACTGTTTTTT
TRBV12-3/TRBV12-4	.	.	TRBJ2-3	CASSLALRTHPETDTQYF	TGTGCCAGCAGTTTAGCCCTGAGGACCCATCCGGAGACAGATACGCAGTATTTT
TRBV10-3	few	.	TRBJ2-1	CAIRATGDNEQFF	TGTGCCATCAGAGCGACAGGAGACAATGAGCAGTTCTTC
TRBV6-1	.	.	TRBJ2-6	CASSRAGTWANVLTF	TGTGCCAGCAGCCGAGCTGGTACGTGGGCCAACGTCCTGACTTTC
TRBV28	.	TRBD1	TRBJ1-5	CASMGQAYNQPQHF	TGTGCCAGCATGGGACAGGCCTACAATCAGCCCCAGCATTTT
TRBV20-1	many	.	TRBJ2-3	CSARGGYESTDTQYF	TGCAGTGCTAGAGGCGGGTACGAGAGCACAGATACGCAGTATTTT
TRBV5-6	.	TRBD1	TRBJ2-3	CASSLAGQGAPDTQYF	TGTGCCAGCAGCTTGGCGGGACAGGGGGCACCAGATACGCAGTATTTT
TRBV7-9	.	TRBD1	TRBJ1-5	CASSQDRVEQPQHF	TGTGCCAGCAGCCAAGACAGGGTGGAACAGCCCCAGCATTTT
TRBV25-1	.	.	TRBJ2-1	CASSVTNGHNEQFF	TGTGCCAGCAGTGTTACTAACGGCCACAATGAGCAGTTCTTC
TRBV15	few	.	TRBJ2-5	CATSRDVSETQYF	TGTGCCACCAGCAGAGATGTTTCGGAGACCCAGTACTTC
TRBV12-3/TRBV12-4	few	.	TRBJ2-7	CASRADSSYEQYF	TGTGCCAGCAGAGCGGACAGCTCCTACGAGCAGTACTTC
TRBV7-9	few	TRBD2	TRBJ2-1	CASSRLRGANEQFF	TGTGCCAGCAGCCGGTTGCGGGGGGCCAATGAGCAGTTCTTC
TRBV12-3/TRBV12-4	.	.	TRBJ2-4	CASMRDFSKNIQYF	TGTGCCAGCATGCGAGATTTTAGCAAAAACATTCAGTACTTC
TRBV19	.	TRBD1	TRBJ2-7	CASSASGTGFYEQYF	TGTGCCAGTAGTGCCTCCGGGACAGGGTTCTACGAGCAGTACTTC
TRBV7-9	many	.	TRBJ2-7	CASSSQMGGFGQYF	TGTGCCAGCAGCTCTCAAATGGGGGGCTTCGGGCAGTACTTC
TRBV12-3/TRBV12-4	.	.	TRBJ1-4	CASSLVSGLNEKLFF	TGTGCCAGCAGTTTAGTTTCCGGACTTAATGAAAAACTGTTTTTT
TRBV9	.	.	TRBJ2-3	CASSPEVWDTQYF	TGTGCCAGCAGCCCAGAGGTTTGGGATACGCAGTATTTT
TRBV2	few	.	TRBJ2-5	CASSDVGQETQYF	TGTGCCAGCAGTGATGTAGGACAAGAGACCCAGTACTTC
TRBV12-3/TRBV12-4	few	TRBD2	TRBJ2-1	CASSSWTSTDEQFF	TGTGCCAGCAGTTCATGGACTAGCACGGATGAGCAGTTCTTC
TRBV18	.	.	TRBJ1-6	CASSPSQGRGNSPLHF	TGTGCCAGCTCCCCGTCTCAGGGGAGAGGTAATTCACCCCTCCACTTT
TRBV20-1	few	.	TRBJ1-4	CSAGVDEKLFF	TGCAGTGCTGGGGTGGATGAAAAACTGTTTTTT
TRBV15	.	.	TRBJ1-4	CATSRVPNRGGLGEKLFF	TGTGCCACCAGCAGAGTACCCAACCGGGGAGGGCTTGGGGAAAAACTGTTTTTT
TRBV30	.	.	TRBJ1-1	CAWSAITEAFF	TGTGCCTGGAGTGCTATCACTGAAGCTTTCTTT
TRBV4-2	few	.	TRBJ2-7	CASSQSAGSRYEQYF	TGTGCCAGCAGCCAAAGTGCGGGATCAAGATACGAGCAGTACTTC
TRBV5-6	.	TRBD2	TRBJ2-3	CASSLSGGRDTQYF	TGTGCCAGCAGCCTCTCGGGGGGGCGAGATACGCAGTATTTT
TRBV7-2	few	.	TRBJ2-7	CASSSRDRAFYEQYF	TGTGCCAGCAGCTCCCGGGACCGGGCTTTCTACGAGCAGTACTTC
TRBV20-1	few	.	TRBJ2-3	CSATGFLSTDTQYF	TGCAGTGCTACGGGGTTCCTGAGCACAGATACGCAGTATTTT
TRBV7-2	.	TRBD2	TRBJ2-3	CASSLPGGPGDTQYF	TGTGCCAGCAGCCTACCGGGGGGGCCAGGGGATACGCAGTATTTT
TRBV20-1	.	.	TRBJ2-2	CSAREGHTGELFF	TGCAGTGCTAGAGAAGGCCACACCGGGGAGCTGTTTTTT
TRBV18	few	.	TRBJ1-5	CASSPEGRPRGQPQHF	TGTGCCAGCTCACCCGAGGGGCGGCCCCGCGGTCAGCCCCAGCATTTT
TRBV7-9	.	.	TRBJ1-3	CASSLIWGTGNTIYF	TGTGCCAGCAGCTTAATTTGGGGAACTGGAAACACCATATATTTT